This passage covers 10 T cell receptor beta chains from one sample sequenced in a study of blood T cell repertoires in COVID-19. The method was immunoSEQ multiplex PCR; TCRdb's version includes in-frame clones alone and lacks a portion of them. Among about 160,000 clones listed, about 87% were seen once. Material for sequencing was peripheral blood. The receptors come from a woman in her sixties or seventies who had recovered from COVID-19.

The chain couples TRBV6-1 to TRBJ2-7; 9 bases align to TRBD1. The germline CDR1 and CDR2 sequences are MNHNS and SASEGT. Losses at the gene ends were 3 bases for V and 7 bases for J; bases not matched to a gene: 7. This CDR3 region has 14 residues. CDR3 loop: CASSDGTGIKEQYF. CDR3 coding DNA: TGTGCCAGCAGTGACGGGACAGGGATTAAAGAGCAGTACTTC.

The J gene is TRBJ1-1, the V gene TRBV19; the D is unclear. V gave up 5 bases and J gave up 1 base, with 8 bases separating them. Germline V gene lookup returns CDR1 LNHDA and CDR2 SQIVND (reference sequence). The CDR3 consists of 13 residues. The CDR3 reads CASSGRANTEAFF. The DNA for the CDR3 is TGTGCCAGTAGTGGTCGCGCGAACACTGAAGCTTTCTTT.

CDR3 region: CASRAAFLAGAKTGELFF. Here the CDR3 DNA reads TGCGCCAGCAGAGCCGCCTTTCTAGCGGGGGCCAAAACCGGGGAGCTGTTTTTT. The chain combines TRBV5-1 with TRBJ2-2, with 10 positions matching TRBD2. The germline CDR1 and CDR2 sequences are SGHRS and YFSETQ. This CDR3 region has 18 residues. The V and J ends lost 5 bases and 5 bases, in that order; junction bases with no gene match: 15.

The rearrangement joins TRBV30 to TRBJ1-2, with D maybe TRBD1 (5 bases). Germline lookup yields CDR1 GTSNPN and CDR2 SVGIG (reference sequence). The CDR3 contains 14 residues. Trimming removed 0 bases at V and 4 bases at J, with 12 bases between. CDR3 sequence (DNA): TGTGCCTGGAGTGTTTTCCGGACAAGCTATGGCTACACCTTC. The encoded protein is CAWSVFRTSYGYTF. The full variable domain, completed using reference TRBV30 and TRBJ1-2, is SQTIHQWPATLVQPVGSPLSLECTVEGTSNPNLYWYRQAAGRGLQLLFYSVGIGQISSEVPQNLSASRPQDRQFILSSKKLLLSDSGFYLCAWSVFRTSYGYTFGSGTRLTVV.

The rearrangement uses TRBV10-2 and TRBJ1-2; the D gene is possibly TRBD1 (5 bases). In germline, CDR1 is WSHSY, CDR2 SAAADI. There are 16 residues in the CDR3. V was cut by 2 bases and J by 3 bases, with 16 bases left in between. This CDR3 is CASSEPQGLVHYGYTF. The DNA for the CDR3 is TGCGCCAGCAGTGAGCCCCAGGGCCTCGTTCACTATGGCTACACCTTC.

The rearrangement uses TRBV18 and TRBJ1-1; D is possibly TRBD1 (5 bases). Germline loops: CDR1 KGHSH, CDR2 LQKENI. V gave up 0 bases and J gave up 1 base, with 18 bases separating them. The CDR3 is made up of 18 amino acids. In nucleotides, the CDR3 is TGTGCCAGCTCACCACCTAACCCAGGGTTGGATGAGAACACTGAAGCTTTCTTT. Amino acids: CASSPPNPGLDENTEAFF.

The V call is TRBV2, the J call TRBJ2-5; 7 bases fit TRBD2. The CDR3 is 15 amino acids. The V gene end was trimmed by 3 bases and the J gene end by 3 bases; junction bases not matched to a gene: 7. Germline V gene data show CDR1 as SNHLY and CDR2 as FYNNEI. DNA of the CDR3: TGTGCCAGCAGTGACTATACTAGCGCTAAAGAGACCCAGTACTTC. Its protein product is CASSDYTSAKETQYF.

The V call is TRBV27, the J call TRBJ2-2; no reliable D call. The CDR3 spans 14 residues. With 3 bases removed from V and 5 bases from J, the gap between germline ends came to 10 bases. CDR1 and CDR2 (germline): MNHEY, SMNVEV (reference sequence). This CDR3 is CASSFYPGTGELFF. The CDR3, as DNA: TGTGCCAGCAGTTTTTACCCAGGAACCGGGGAGCTGTTTTTT.

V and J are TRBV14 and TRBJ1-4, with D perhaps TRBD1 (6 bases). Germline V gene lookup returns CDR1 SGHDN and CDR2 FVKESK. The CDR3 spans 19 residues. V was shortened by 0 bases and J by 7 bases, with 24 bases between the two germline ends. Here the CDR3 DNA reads TGTGCCAGCAGCCAAGATCGGCCCCGTGGGGGGGGCCAAGGTGAAAAACTGTTTTTT. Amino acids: CASSQDRPRGGGQGEKLFF.

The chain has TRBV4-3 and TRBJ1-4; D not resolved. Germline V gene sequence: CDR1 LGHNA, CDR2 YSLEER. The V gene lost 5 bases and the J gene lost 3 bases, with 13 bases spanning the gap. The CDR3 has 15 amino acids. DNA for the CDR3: TGCGCCAGCAGCTCTACGGAGGGAGCTAATGAAAAACTGTTTTTT. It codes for CASSSTEGANEKLFF.